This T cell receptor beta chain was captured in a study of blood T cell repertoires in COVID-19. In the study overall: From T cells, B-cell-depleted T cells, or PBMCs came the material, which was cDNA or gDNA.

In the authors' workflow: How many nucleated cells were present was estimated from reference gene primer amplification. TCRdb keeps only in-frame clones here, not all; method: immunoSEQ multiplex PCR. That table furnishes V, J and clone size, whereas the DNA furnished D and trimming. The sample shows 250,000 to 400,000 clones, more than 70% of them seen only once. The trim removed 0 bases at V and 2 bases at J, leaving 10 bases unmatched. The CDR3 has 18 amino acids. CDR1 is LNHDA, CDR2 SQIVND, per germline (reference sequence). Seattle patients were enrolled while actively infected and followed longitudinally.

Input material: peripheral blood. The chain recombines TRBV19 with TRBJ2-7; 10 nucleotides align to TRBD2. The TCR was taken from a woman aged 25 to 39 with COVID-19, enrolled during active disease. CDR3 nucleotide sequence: TGTGCCAGTAGTATAGACGATTCTAGCGGGGGAAAGACCTACGAGCAGTACGTC. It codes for CASSIDDSSGGKTYEQYV.